The 7 T cell receptor beta chains in this list originate from one sample, sequenced in a study of blood T cell repertoires in COVID-19. Produced via immunoSEQ multiplex PCR; TCRdb's table is partial and in-frame only. The table shows hundreds of thousands of clones, with around 86% occurring only once. Sequencing was carried out using peripheral blood. These receptors all stem from a woman in her 30s with active or convalescent COVID-19.

The chain uses TRBV18 and TRBJ1-1, with a weak D call TRBD1 (6 bases). Between the trimmed V and J ends, which lost 3 bases and 5 bases, there was a span of 16 bases. The CDR3 has 15 residues. Germline lookup yields CDR1 KGHSH and CDR2 LQKENI. The CDR3 nucleotides read TGTGCCAGCTCACCTCGGGCGGGGGGGCAGACTGAAGCTTTCTTT. Its translation: CASSPRAGGQTEAFF. Together with reference TRBV18 and TRBJ1-1, the CDR3 gives the full variable domain: NAGVMQNPRHLVRRRGQEARLRCSPMKGHSHVYWYRQLPEEGLKFMVYLQKENIIDESGMPKERFSAEFPKEGPSILRIQQVVRGDSAAYFCASSPRAGGQTEAFFGQGTRLTVV.

In DNA form, the CDR3 reads TGTGCCAGCAGTGAACGTGCGCTCTCGAGGGCCTACGAGCAGTACTTC. It specifies CASSERALSRAYEQYF. The chain is built from TRBV6-1 and TRBJ2-7; TRBD2 might be the D (5 bases). The V end was cut by 2 bases, the J end by 2 bases, with 16 bases between. The CDR3 loop spans 16 amino acids. CDR1 MNHNS and CDR2 SASEGT come from the germline V gene.

The CDR3 protein is CASSLPGTGNSPLHF. Written as DNA, the CDR3 is TGTGCCAGCAGCCTTCCCGGGACAGGCAATTCACCCCTCCACTTT. The V gene is TRBV6-5, the J gene TRBJ1-6; 8 bases agree with TRBD1. The germline V gene has CDR1 MNHEY and CDR2 SVGAGI. This CDR3 region has 15 residues. Trimming at V came to 6 bases and at J to 7 bases, leaving 8 bases not matched to a gene.

The CDR3 is CASSGLQGFSGYTF. CDR3 in DNA: TGTGCCAGCAGTGGTCTTCAGGGTTTTTCTGGCTACACCTTC. The chain employs TRBV2 and TRBJ1-2; TRBD1 might be the D (5 bases). The germline CDR1 and CDR2 sequences are SNHLY and FYNNEI. The ends were cut back, 4 bases at V and 7 bases at J, with 16 bases in the middle. The CDR3 is 14 amino acids.

The chain has TRBV4-2 and TRBJ2-1, with 10 nucleotides matching TRBD2. This CDR3 is built from 16 residues. J lost 1 base, V lost 2 bases, and 2 bases had no gene match. Germline lookup yields CDR1 LGHNA and CDR2 YNFKEQ. Here the CDR3 DNA reads TGTGCCAGCAGCCAAACTAGCGGGAATTCCTACAATGAGCAGTTCTTC. Its translation: CASSQTSGNSYNEQFF.

The gene calls are TRBV27 and TRBJ2-7; TRBD1 matches 9 bases. CDR3 length: 13 amino acids. Losses at the gene ends were 3 bases for V and 6 bases for J; bases not matched to a gene: 3. Germline CDR1 reads MNHEY; CDR2 reads SMNVEV (reference sequence). CDR3 nucleotide sequence: TGTGCCAGCAGTTTGGGACAGGGCCCCGAGCAGTACTTC. Translation gives CASSLGQGPEQYF.

CDR3 sequence reads: CASSYSPSNYGYTF. The DNA of the CDR3 is TGTGCCAGCAGTTACTCGCCCTCCAACTATGGCTACACCTTC. V is TRBV27 and J is TRBJ1-2; D unresolved. Germline V CDR1 and CDR2: MNHEY, SMNVEV (reference sequence). CDR3 size: 14 residues. V lost 4 bases and J 2 bases, leaving 11 bases between the germline ends.